A single sample gave rise to the 31 T cell receptor beta chains below, sequenced in a study of T-cell reconstitution after alpha-beta-depleted transplantation in children. Preparation of the TCRbeta library involved a method that used unique molecular identifiers. A single record per CDR3 protein comes from TCRdb applying MiXCR to the PCR reads. The table shows fewer than 550,000 distinct CDR3 sequences, with over 9.5% occurring only once. Sequencing was performed on PBMCs, mostly from graft donor cells, taken 180 days after TCRalphabeta/CD19-depleted stem cell transplant. The receptors stem from a female patient aged 2-10 years who had a stem cell transplant for aplastic anemia, so the T cells may come from the graft donor.

There are a few counts of this clonotype. A junction end diverges from the germline sequence, so it may reflect a read error. The chain links TRBV6-1 to TRBJ1-1; D not resolved. Per germline, CDR1 MNHNS and CDR2 SASEGT. CDR3 length equals 14 residues. CDR3 coding DNA: TGTGCCACCAGTCCCGGATTTATGAACACTGAAGCTTTCTTT. This encodes CATSPGFMNTEAFF.

This clonotype came up a few times. This chain uses TRBV28 with TRBJ2-7; TRBD1 aligns across 7 bases. This CDR3 spans 20 amino acids. V trimming: 7 bases; J trimming: 6 bases; junction bases outside the gene matches: 30. Germline V gives CDR1 MDHEN, CDR2 SYDVKM. DNA for the CDR3: TGTGCCAGCACCCTGTTGTTGGTCAACAGGGGTTTCAGGGAAAGGGGCGAGCAGTACTTC. Translated, it gives CASTLLLVNRGFRERGEQYF.

This clonotype occurred many times. This chain joins TRBV6-1 and TRBJ2-1, with 13 bases aligning to TRBD2. The CDR3 is made up of 15 amino acids. CDR1 is MNHNS and CDR2 is SASEGT in the germline V gene. The J segment lost 8 bases and the V segment lost 1 base, leaving 2 bases of the junction unmatched. CDR3 sequence: CASSEGLAGGYEQFF. The DNA for the CDR3 is TGTGCCAGCAGTGAAGGACTAGCGGGAGGCTATGAGCAGTTCTTC.

V gene TRBV20-1 combines with J gene TRBJ2-7; 15 bases match TRBD2. The CDR3 is made up of 13 amino acids. The J segment lost 6 bases and the V segment lost 6 bases, leaving 3 bases of the junction unmatched. In germline, CDR1 is DFQATT, CDR2 SNEGSKA (reference sequence). CDR3 DNA sequence: TGCAGTGCCGGGACTAGCGGGAGGCCCGAGCAGTACTTC. The encoded protein is CSAGTSGRPEQYF.

The chain combines TRBV4-3 with TRBJ1-4; D remains unclear. This CDR3 region has 16 residues. Germline loops: CDR1 LGHNA, CDR2 YSLEER. Trimming cost V 2 bases and J 0 bases, with 10 bases left between them. The CDR3 DNA sequence: TGCGCCAGCAGCCAATATCAAGCCGCAACTAATGAAAAACTGTTTTTT. This sequence encodes CASSQYQAATNEKLFF.

At least ten counts were recorded for this clonotype. The chain uses TRBV28 and TRBJ1-6, with 8 bases matching TRBD1. The CDR3 is 14 amino acids. Losses at the gene ends were 4 bases for V and 10 bases for J; bases not matched to a gene: 6. Germline V gene lookup returns CDR1 MDHEN and CDR2 SYDVKM. CDR3 sequence reads: CASSSRGRISPLHF. Here the CDR3 DNA reads TGTGCCAGCAGTTCCAGGGGGCGCATCTCACCCCTCCACTTT.

The chain recombines TRBV7-2 with TRBJ1-1; D call uncertain. The V gene's germline CDR1 is SGHTA and CDR2 FQGNSA. V shed 1 base and J shed 8 bases, with 8 bases lying between them. The CDR3 runs 12 residues. The CDR3: CASSLVSWEAFF. CDR3 nucleotide sequence: TGTGCCAGCAGCTTAGTTAGTTGGGAAGCTTTCTTT.

In its sample, this clonotype was seen a few times. This chain connects TRBV9 to TRBJ2-3; D is ambiguous. The germline V gene encodes CDR1 SGDLS and CDR2 YYNGEE. This CDR3 is 14 amino acids long. Trimming shortened V by 1 base and J by 0 bases, and 6 bases separated the two germline ends. In DNA form, the CDR3 reads TGTGCCAGCAGCGTAACGTCTAGCACAGATACGCAGTATTTT. Translation gives CASSVTSSTDTQYF.

This clonotype occurred many times. The V and J genes are TRBV4-2 and TRBJ2-5, with D unresolved. V shed 0 bases and J shed 5 bases, with 13 bases lying between them. Germline CDR1 and CDR2: LGHNA and YNFKEQ. This CDR3 spans 15 amino acids. CDR3 DNA: TGTGCCAGCAGCCAAGACGGCCTCAGGCGGGAGACCCAGTACTTC. Its translation: CASSQDGLRRETQYF.

This clonotype came up a few times. The chain is built from TRBV29-1 and TRBJ2-1; the D gene is possibly TRBD1 (6 bases). This CDR3 comprises 12 residues. CDR1 is SQVTM, CDR2 ANQGSEA, per germline. With 5 bases removed from V and 5 bases from J, the gap between germline ends came to 10 bases. The CDR3 nucleotides read TGCAGCGTTTCACAGGGACACAATGAGCAGTTCTTC. Its protein is CSVSQGHNEQFF.

The V gene is TRBV24-1, the J gene TRBJ2-1; D is uncertain. CDR3 length: 14 residues. Deletions cut 0 bases from V and 7 bases from J, with 9 bases between. Germline CDR1 KGHDR, CDR2 SFDVKD. CDR3 sequence (DNA): TGTGCCACCAGTGATTTGGGGCCCGGAAATGAGCAGTTCTTC. It yields the protein CATSDLGPGNEQFF.

The chain combines TRBV5-1 with TRBJ1-4; tentatively, D is TRBD1 (6 bases). V gave up 2 bases and J gave up 8 bases, with 13 bases separating them. CDR1 and CDR2 (germline): SGHRS, YFSETQ. There are 14 residues in the CDR3. CDR3 DNA sequence: TGCGCCAGCAGCTTTGGGCTGGGGGCCGAAAAACTGTTTTTT. Translation: CASSFGLGAEKLFF.

The rearrangement joins TRBV6-5 to TRBJ2-4, with no clear D. Trimming shortened V by 2 bases and J by 3 bases, and 14 bases separated the two germline ends. Germline V gene lookup returns CDR1 MNHEY and CDR2 SVGAGI. The CDR3 contains 16 residues. Written as DNA, the CDR3 is TGTGCCAGCAGTTACCCTGGAGTGTACGGCAAAAACATTCAGTACTTC. Encoded protein: CASSYPGVYGKNIQYF.

The chain joins TRBV29-1 to TRBJ1-1, with D maybe TRBD1 (6 bases). CDR1 is SQVTM and CDR2 is ANQGSEA in the germline V gene. V was cut by 4 bases and J by 1 base, with 13 bases left in between. This CDR3 region has 14 residues. Here the CDR3 DNA reads TGCAGCGTTGTCCCCACAGGGCAGAACACTGAAGCTTTCTTT. Translation: CSVVPTGQNTEAFF.

At least ten counts were recorded for this clonotype. The V call is TRBV7-9, the J call TRBJ2-1; 7 bases are shared with TRBD2. Unmatched junction bases numbered 8, after V lost 1 base and J lost 8 bases. This CDR3 has 15 amino acids. The V gene's germline CDR1 is SEHNR and CDR2 FQNEAQ (reference sequence). CDR3 sequence reads: CASSLDGGSSDEQFF. The CDR3 DNA follows: TGTGCCAGCAGCTTAGACGGCGGGAGTAGCGATGAGCAGTTCTTC.

This clonotype was seen many times. V and J are TRBV12-3 or TRBV12-4 and TRBJ2-3; D may be TRBD2 (5 bases). Trimming shortened V by 4 bases and J by 4 bases, and 12 bases separated the two germline ends. The CDR3 totals 14 residues. DNA of the CDR3: TGTGCCAGCAGTTCTAGGACTGGGGCAGATACGCAGTATTTT. This gives the protein CASSSRTGADTQYF.

The rearrangement joins TRBV9 to TRBJ2-7; the D gene is possibly TRBD1 (6 bases). The germline V and J ends were trimmed by 3 bases and 2 bases, with 15 bases remaining between them. Germline CDR1 SGDLS, CDR2 YYNGEE. This CDR3 is built from 15 residues. The CDR3 DNA is TGTGCCAGCAGCGGCGTGGACAGCTCTCCCTACGAGCAGTACTTC. Its protein is CASSGVDSSPYEQYF.

The sample holds many counts of this clonotype. The chain couples TRBV7-9 to TRBJ2-4, with D perhaps TRBD1 (6 bases). V lost 1 base and J lost 8, with 12 bases in between. The CDR3 spans 14 residues. From germline, CDR1 is SEHNR and CDR2 FQNEAQ (reference sequence). In nucleotides, the CDR3 is TGTGCCAGCAGCTTAGGTGGGGGCGCGGACATTCAGTACTTC. Its translation is CASSLGGGADIQYF.

CDR3 in DNA: TGTGCCAGCTCACCACCTCATGTGGGCCTGAACACCGGGGAGCTGTTTTTT. It translates to CASSPPHVGLNTGELFF. The chain combines TRBV18 with TRBJ2-2; D remains ambiguous. Per germline, CDR1 KGHSH and CDR2 LQKENI. This CDR3 spans 17 amino acids. V was pared by 0 bases and J by 1 base, with 12 bases between.

This clonotype appeared a few times. This chain links TRBV20-1 with TRBJ2-7; maybe TRBD1 (5 bases). Trimming removed 6 bases from V and 5 bases from J, with 17 bases in between. This CDR3 has 13 residues. CDR1 DFQATT and CDR2 SNEGSKA come from the germline V gene (reference sequence). The CDR3 spells CSARQNLGHEQYF. The CDR3 bases are TGCAGTGCGAGACAGAACCTCGGACACGAGCAGTACTTC.

The chain links TRBV7-3 to TRBJ1-1, with TRBD1 identical over 12 bases. Germline values: CDR1 SGHTA, CDR2 FQGTGA. V dropped 1 base and J dropped 9; count of bases not matched to a gene: 6. This CDR3 region has 15 residues. The DNA of the CDR3 is TGTGCCAGCAGCTTAATGGGACAGGGGGCAGTTCAAGCTTTCTTT. Its translation is CASSLMGQGAVQAFF.

This clonotype was seen repeatedly, ten times or more. The V gene is TRBV9, the J gene TRBJ2-1, with D maybe TRBD1 (5 bases). CDR3 length: 15 amino acids. CDR1 SGDLS and CDR2 YYNGEE come from the germline V gene. V shed 1 base and J shed 2 bases, with 10 bases lying between them. The CDR3 bases are TGTGCCAGCAGCGTATTAGGGGCAGCCTACAATGAGCAGTTCTTC. Translating it yields CASSVLGAAYNEQFF.

Remarks on this clonotype: A read error may account for a junction end that differs from germline. This rearrangement joins TRBV6-6 to TRBJ1-1; D remains unclear. Germline CDR1 MNHNY, CDR2 SVGAGI (reference sequence). The CDR3 is 13 residues long. DNA for the CDR3: TGTCCCAGCATGGGGAAGGTGAACACTGAAGCTTTCTTT. As protein: CPSMGKVNTEAFF.

V is TRBV15 and J is TRBJ2-7; D not certain. Germline CDR1 is LNHNV and CDR2 is YYDKDF (reference sequence). Trimming left V 0 bases short and J 6 bases short, with 18 bases between. The CDR3 length is 16 residues. For the CDR3, the DNA is TGTGCCACCAGCAGAGATATAAGGGTCCAAGAAGGCGAGCAGTACTTC. Translated, it gives CATSRDIRVQEGEQYF.

This clonotype came up a few times. The chain links TRBV27 to TRBJ1-1; a possible D gene is TRBD1 (6 bases). The CDR3 extends over 16 amino acids. Trimming removed 0 bases at V and 5 bases at J, with 16 bases between. Germline CDR1 and CDR2: MNHEY and SMNVEV (reference sequence). CDR3 in amino acids: CASSLSSRGRRTEAFF. CDR3 bases: TGTGCCAGCAGTTTATCCAGCAGGGGACGAAGGACTGAAGCTTTCTTT.

J is TRBJ1-1 and V is TRBV12-5; the match to TRBD1 covers 10 bases. CDR3 length equals 15 residues. V was clipped by 4 bases and J by 5 bases; unmatched bases: 7. Germline V CDR1 and CDR2: LGHNT, FRNRAP. The DNA for the CDR3 is TGTGCTAGTGGTTCCGCTGACAGGGGGCATACTGAAGCTTTCTTT. Protein: CASGSADRGHTEAFF.

About this clonotype itself: Since a much larger clone is just one base distant, this may be a read error. This chain connects TRBV5-1 to TRBJ1-2, with a possible D match to TRBD1 (5 bases). CDR1 and CDR2 (germline): SGHRS, YFSETQ. Trimming shortened V by 4 bases and J by 6 bases, and 13 bases separated the two germline ends. This CDR3 region has 13 residues. The CDR3 here is CASSDDSLHGYTF. The CDR3, as DNA: TGCGCCAGCAGCGACGACAGTCTCCATGGCTACACCTTC.

The DNA of the CDR3 is TGTGCCAGCAGTTACAGATCCCCGGGCGGCCTCGGGACCCAGTACTTC. Its protein is CASSYRSPGGLGTQYF. This rearrangement joins TRBV6-2 or TRBV6-3 to TRBJ2-5; D is ambiguous. Trimming removed 2 bases from V and 7 bases from J, with 20 bases in between. Germline V gene sequence: CDR1 MNHEY, CDR2 SVGEGT. The CDR3 contains 16 residues.

About this clonotype: Being one base from a much bigger clone, this may be a read error. The V call is TRBV4-3, the J call TRBJ2-4; D not certain. Germline V gives CDR1 LGHNA, CDR2 YSLEER. This CDR3 region has 15 residues. In DNA form, the CDR3 reads TGCGCCAGCAACCAAGAAGTCCTAGCCAAAAACATTCAGTACTTC. Protein product: CASNQEVLAKNIQYF.

The table lists this clonotype with a few counts. The chain employs TRBV15 and TRBJ2-2, with 13 bases matching TRBD2. The trim removed 2 bases at V and 6 bases at J, leaving 3 bases unmatched. There are 16 residues in the CDR3. Germline CDR1 LNHNV, CDR2 YYDKDF (reference sequence). The CDR3 sequence: CATSRSGLAGPGELFF. DNA of the CDR3: TGTGCCACCAGCAGATCGGGACTAGCGGGGCCCGGGGAGCTGTTTTTT. Based on the CDR3 plus reference TRBV15 and TRBJ2-2, the full variable domain is DAMVIQNPRYQVTQFGKPVTLSCSQTLNHNVMYWYQQKSSQAPKLLFHYYDKDFNNEADTPDNFQSRRPNTSFCFLDIRSPGLGDTAMYLCATSRSGLAGPGELFFGEGSRLTVL.

Only a few counts were recorded for this clonotype. V gene TRBV20-1 combines with J gene TRBJ2-7; the D gene is possibly TRBD2 (6 bases). CDR3 length equals 15 residues. The germline V gene has CDR1 DFQATT and CDR2 SNEGSKA (reference sequence). Trimming took off 0 bases at V and 6 bases at J, with 18 bases between the two ends. The CDR3 here is CSAREFQREPLEQYV. CDR3 in DNA: TGCAGTGCTAGAGAGTTTCAACGGGAGCCCCTCGAGCAGTACGTC.